This T cell receptor (beta chain) was recovered during a study of OX40 agonist ivuxolimab in advanced cancers. The CDR3 is made up of 16 amino acids. Germline CDR1 is MDHEN and CDR2 is SYDVKM. Trimming cost V 5 bases and J 4 bases, with 17 bases left between them. Here immunoSEQ multiplex PCR was the method, and the copy in TCRdb shows in-frame clones only, minus some. Of some 87,000 clones listed, around 94% are singletons. Blood was sampled at baseline, cycle 4 day 1, and cycle 7 day 1. The chain uses TRBV28 and TRBJ1-4, with no clear D. Here the sequenced sample was CD4+ or CD8+ T cells sorted from blood, taken in a trial of the OX40 agonist ivuxolimab. This receptor was taken from an adult with an advanced solid tumor such as melanoma, head and neck, liver or kidney cancer. The CDR3 bases are TGTGCCAGCAGTCTCAAGCCCGCGGGAAGTAATGAAAAACTGTTTTTT. This encodes CASSLKPAGSNEKLFF.